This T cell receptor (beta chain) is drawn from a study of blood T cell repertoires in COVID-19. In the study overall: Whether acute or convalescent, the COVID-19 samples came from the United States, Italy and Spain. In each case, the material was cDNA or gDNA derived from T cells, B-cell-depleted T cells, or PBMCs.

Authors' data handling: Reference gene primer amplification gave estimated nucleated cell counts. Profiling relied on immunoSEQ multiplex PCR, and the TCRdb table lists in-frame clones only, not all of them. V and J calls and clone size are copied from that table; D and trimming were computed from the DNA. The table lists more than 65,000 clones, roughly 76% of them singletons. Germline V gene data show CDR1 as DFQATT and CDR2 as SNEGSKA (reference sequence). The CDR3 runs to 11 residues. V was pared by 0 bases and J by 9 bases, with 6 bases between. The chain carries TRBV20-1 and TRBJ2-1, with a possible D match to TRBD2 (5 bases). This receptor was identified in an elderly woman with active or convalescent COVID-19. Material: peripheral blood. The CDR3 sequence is CSARDRGEQFF. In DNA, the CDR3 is TGCAGTGCTAGAGATCGGGGTGAGCAGTTCTTC.